A single sample is the source of the 20 T cell receptor beta chains below, sequenced in a study of blood T cells in healthy people across ages. Through a sample-barcoded 5' primer and a J-beta primer mix, a second PCR was run for roughly 6 to 11 cycles. TCRdb independently ran MiXCR on the 5' RACE reads; one entry per CDR3 protein. The sample contains around 1,600,000 distinct CDR3 sequences, approximately 43% of which appear only once. Sequencing was performed on blood. The receptors stem from a woman aged 18-29 years in good health.

V and J are TRBV20-1 and TRBJ2-5, with a weak D call TRBD1 (5 bases). This CDR3 is built from 11 residues. Germline loops: CDR1 DFQATT, CDR2 SNEGSKA (reference sequence). Trimming removed 3 bases at V and 11 bases at J, with 13 bases between. The CDR3: CSASPLGRQYF. The CDR3 region has the DNA TGCAGTGCTAGTCCACTGGGGCGGCAGTACTTC.

The V call is TRBV11-2, the J call TRBJ2-6; D call uncertain. V was pared by 5 bases and J by 4 bases, with 21 bases between. This CDR3 spans 18 amino acids. Germline V gives CDR1 SGHAT, CDR2 FQNNGV. CDR3 protein: CASSPRPVGLEGANVLTF. The CDR3 coding sequence is TGTGCCAGCAGCCCACGTCCGGTGGGGTTAGAAGGGGCCAACGTCCTGACTTTC.

The chain couples TRBV7-9 to TRBJ2-1, with TRBD2 matching 16 bases. There are 18 residues in the CDR3. The V gene's germline CDR1 is SEHNR and CDR2 FQNEAQ (reference sequence). V lost 6 bases, J lost 6 bases, and 11 bases stayed unmatched. In DNA form, the CDR3 reads TGTGCCAGCAGAACAACCGGGACTAGCGGGAGGGCCCTCAATGAGCAGTTCTTC. As protein: CASRTTGTSGRALNEQFF.

The chain is built from TRBV7-9 and TRBJ2-7, with TRBD2 matching over 11 bases. The V segment lost 5 bases and the J segment 6 bases; nucleotides outside the gene matches: 6. The CDR3 is 14 amino acids. Per the germline V gene, CDR1 is SEHNR and CDR2 is FQNEAQ (reference sequence). In DNA, the CDR3 is TGTGCCAGCAGCAAAAAAGGGACTAGCGGCGAGCAGTACTTC. It encodes CASSKKGTSGEQYF.

A note on this clonotype: Being one base from a much bigger clone, this may be a read error. The chain combines TRBV10-3 with TRBJ2-7; D gene uncertain. CDR1 is ENHRY and CDR2 is SYGVKD in the germline V gene. The CDR3 sequence is 15 residues long. Trimming cost V 4 bases and J 0 bases, with 13 bases left between them. For the CDR3, the DNA is TGTGCCATCAGTGGCAATAAAGGGCGCTCCTACGAGCAGTACTTC. It codes for CAISGNKGRSYEQYF.

V gene TRBV5-5 combines with J gene TRBJ2-1; TRBD1 matches 8 bases. The junction had 5 bases not matched to a gene; V was cut back by 6 bases and J by 6 bases. The CDR3 extends over 13 amino acids. Germline CDR1 reads SGHKS; CDR2 reads YYEKEE (reference sequence). The CDR3 loop is CASMGRGLNEQFF. DNA for the CDR3: TGTGCCAGCATGGGCAGGGGGCTCAATGAGCAGTTCTTC.

The chain recombines TRBV20-1 with TRBJ2-1; TRBD1 agrees at 9 bases. V was pared by 1 base and J by 5 bases, with 12 bases of the junction left unmatched. The CDR3 loop spans 17 amino acids. Looked up from germline, CDR1 is DFQATT and CDR2 is SNEGSKA (reference sequence). CDR3 amino acids: CSARGRRDRAPNNEQFF. In nucleotides, the CDR3 is TGCAGTGCTAGAGGCCGACGGGACAGGGCCCCGAACAATGAGCAGTTCTTC.

This clonotype was counted a few times. CDR3 sequence (DNA): TGTGCCTGGAAACATACGAACACCGGGGAGCTGTTTTTT. Translating gives CAWKHTNTGELFF. This sequence joins TRBV30 and TRBJ2-2; D remains ambiguous. The CDR3 is 13 residues long. The V gene lost 4 bases and the J gene lost 0 bases, with 6 bases spanning the gap. From germline, CDR1 is GTSNPN and CDR2 SVGIG (reference sequence).

V and J are TRBV4-1 and TRBJ2-7, with unresolved D. CDR1 MGHRA and CDR2 YSYEKL come from the germline V gene. The V end lost 1 base, the J end lost 4 bases, and 20 bases lay between the germline ends. The CDR3 is 17 residues long. CDR3 sequence: CASSQGLVAALGYEQYF. The CDR3 region has the DNA TGCGCCAGCAGCCAAGGGCTAGTGGCCGCCCTAGGTTACGAGCAGTACTTC.

Note on this clonotype: It may be a read error: a sequence one base away is much more abundant. This chain joins TRBV28 and TRBJ2-7; the D is unclear. The DNA end lines up better with TRBJ2-5; the J call may be wrong. This CDR3 contains 11 residues. Germline CDR1 is MDHEN and CDR2 is SYDVKM. CDR3 region: CASSFLGTQYF. The CDR3 bases are TGTGCCAGCAGTTTTTTGGGGACCCAGTACTTC.

This clonotype has just one count. The chain links TRBV29-1 to TRBJ2-3; possible D gene TRBD1, 6 bases. CDR1 SQVTM and CDR2 ANQGSEA come from the germline V gene. The CDR3 spans 14 residues. Trimming took off 7 bases at V and 4 bases at J, with 18 bases between the two ends. The CDR3 protein is CSAPGGWGPDTQYF. The CDR3 DNA follows: TGCAGCGCTCCTGGGGGCTGGGGACCAGATACGCAGTATTTT.

This clonotype was seen a handful of times. The rearrangement uses TRBV14 and TRBJ2-5; D remains ambiguous. V lost 2 bases, J lost 5 bases, and 15 bases lay in between. The germline CDR1 and CDR2 sequences are SGHDN and FVKESK. CDR3 size: 15 residues. CDR3 in DNA: TGTGCCAGCAGCCAATTCGTCGGCCAGTGGGAGACCCAGTACTTC. This sequence encodes CASSQFVGQWETQYF.

V gene TRBV9 combines with J gene TRBJ2-3; 11 positions match TRBD2. This CDR3 has 17 amino acids. V lost 0 bases, J lost 4 bases, and 7 bases stayed unmatched. Per germline, CDR1 SGDLS and CDR2 YYNGEE. DNA for the CDR3: TGTGCCAGCAGCGTAGCTGGGTCTAGCGGGGGGCCAGATACGCAGTATTTT. Translated: CASSVAGSSGGPDTQYF.

In DNA, the CDR3 is TGTGCCAGCAAATTGGGACCTATCCAAGAGACCCAGTACTTC. Translating it yields CASKLGPIQETQYF. V and J are TRBV6-5 and TRBJ2-5; TRBD1 or TRBD2 may be the D gene (5 bases each). Trimming pared 7 bases from V and 1 base from J, leaving 13 bases between. From germline, CDR1 is MNHEY and CDR2 SVGAGI. This CDR3 has 14 residues.

This clonotype was found a few times. The V gene is TRBV25-1, the J gene TRBJ2-5, with 11 bases matching TRBD2. Per the germline V gene, CDR1 is MGHDK and CDR2 is SYGVNS. J gave up 4 bases and V 0 bases, and 7 bases lay outside the gene matches. The CDR3 sequence is 17 residues long. DNA of the CDR3: TGTGCCAGCAGTGAATATTCCCTAACTAGCGGGGGAGAGACCCAGTACTTC. Translating it yields CASSEYSLTSGGETQYF.

This clonotype was observed at least ten times. This sequence joins TRBV6-5 and TRBJ2-5; a weak D match, TRBD1 (6 bases). Trimming cost V 0 bases and J 3 bases, with 11 bases left between them. Germline V gene sequence: CDR1 MNHEY, CDR2 SVGAGI. The CDR3 loop spans 15 amino acids. The CDR3 region is CASSYSTGSKETQYF. As DNA, the CDR3 is TGTGCCAGCAGTTACTCAACAGGGAGCAAAGAGACCCAGTACTTC.

This clonotype came up many times. This chain connects TRBV6-2 or TRBV6-3 to TRBJ2-1, with D possibly matching TRBD1 (6 bases). The CDR3 has 12 amino acids. V lost 5 bases and J 10 bases, leaving 12 bases between the germline ends. Germline V gives CDR1 MNHEY, CDR2 SVGEGT. CDR3 in DNA: TGTGCCAGCAGTCCCCGGGGACAAGAGCAGTTCTTC. Its protein is CASSPRGQEQFF.

Here the CDR3 reads CATSDIRQDTQYF. CDR3 in DNA: TGTGCCACCAGTGATATCCGGCAAGATACGCAGTATTTT. J is TRBJ2-3 and V is TRBV24-1; the D is unclear. V was shortened by 3 bases and J by 5 bases, with 8 bases between the two germline ends. CDR1 and CDR2 from the germline V gene are KGHDR and SFDVKD. The CDR3 consists of 13 residues.

Only a few counts were recorded for this clonotype. The chain has TRBV6-6 and TRBJ2-2, with 9 positions matching TRBD2. In germline, CDR1 is MNHNY, CDR2 SVGAGI (reference sequence). The CDR3 spans 17 residues. Trimming at V came to 2 bases and at J to 7 bases, leaving 11 bases not matched to a gene. The CDR3 DNA reads as TGTGCCAGCAGTTACGGGTCGACTAGCGGCCCAGGCGGGGAGCTGTTTTTT. Its translation is CASSYGSTSGPGGELFF.

This chain uses TRBV9 with TRBJ2-7; D may be TRBD1 or TRBD2 (7 bases each). The CDR3 has 15 amino acids. V was shortened by 4 bases and J by 2 bases, with 16 bases between the two germline ends. Germline loops: CDR1 SGDLS, CDR2 YYNGEE. The CDR3 here is CASSPRGGVPYEQYF. The CDR3 coding sequence is TGTGCCAGCAGCCCCAGGGGGGGGGTTCCCTACGAGCAGTACTTC.